This T cell receptor (beta chain) was obtained from a study of blood T cell repertoires in COVID-19 (dated by TCRdb to about 2020). Regarding the study in general: Samples covering the acute and convalescent phases of COVID-19 were provided by collaborators in the United States, Italy and Spain. The repertoires were released in a freely available public database meant as a resource for research on the immune response to SARS-CoV-2. The material from the prospective study consisted of cDNA or gDNA derived from T cells, B-cell-depleted T cells, or PBMCs. Subjects who had been exposed to COVID-19, were actively infected with it, or had recovered from it provided the deeply sampled blood TCRbeta repertoires that made up the dataset. Where available, HLA class I and class II types were obtained from metadata supplied by the sample provider rather than from assay-based typing. The samples were drawn from the first 160 participants of the ongoing ImmuneRACE study and from 950 to 1,500 subjects provided by 6 global collaborators. Nearly every sample came with metadata listing a de-identified subject ID, COVID-19 status, age in years and sex.

Collaborating institutions collected whole blood in K2EDTA tubes following their own protocols. For TCRbeta analysis, collaborator samples were shipped as frozen whole blood, as isolated PBMCs, or as DNA extracted from either sample type. The immunoSEQ Assay, a bias-controlled multiplex PCR, was used to amplify TCRbeta CDR3 regions from genomic DNA. Turning to the authors' computational methods: The number of nucleated cells in each sample was estimated by amplification of reference gene primers within the assay. To quantify the absolute abundance of each unique TCRbeta CDR3 rearrangement, sequence reads were collapsed and filtered. For each sample, productive Simpson clonality was calculated as the square root of Simpson's diversity index over productive rearrangements. TCRdb re-hosts the immuneACCESS table, in-frame sequences only. Its copies lack some clones; in the studies checked, an unresolved V gene accounts for under half of them, and the cause for the rest is not known. V and J calls plus clone size are reproduced from that table; the DNA served to infer D and trimming. In all, the sample holds roughly 290,000 clones, and around four fifths of those were seen once. Around 4% of the sample comes from the top ten.

What the authors observed across the whole study: The amount of clinical and demographic metadata varied by source and participant and was provided uncurated.

As regards this clone: Its antigen remains unidentified. Base qualities were left out, and no much larger clone turns up one base away.

The CDR3, from cysteine to phenylalanine, totals 15 residues. The retained sequence is limited to the CDR3, 45 bases, with the frame set at the first base. Relative to germline, V is 0 bases shorter and J is 5 bases shorter, with 12 bases between their ends. CDR1 and CDR2, per the germline V gene, are SGDLS and YYNGEE. Source material: peripheral blood. The chain couples TRBV9 to TRBJ2-1, with a weak D call of TRBD2 (5 bases match). This receptor was obtained from a woman aged 50 to 60 with active or convalescent COVID-19. The CDR3 here reads CASSVVVGMNNEQFF. The DNA is TGTGCCAGCAGCGTAGTTGTCGGGATGAACAATGAGCAGTTCTTC.